The 9 T cell receptor beta chains presented below share a single source sample, sequenced in a study of shared clonotypes between healthy human individuals. Sequencing was performed with immunoSEQ multiplex PCR; in TCRdb, only in-frame clones are kept and a portion is missing. The repertoire holds roughly 500,000 clones, roughly 95% seen once, with about 0.059% in the top ten. Sequences were obtained from naive CD4+ T cells sorted from blood. Subset here: CD45RA+ positively selected. Every receptor here comes from a woman aged 30 to 39 in good health.

V usage is TRBV5-6 and J usage is TRBJ1-1, with D possibly being TRBD1 (5 bases). Trimming removed 5 bases at V and 3 bases at J, with 14 bases between. The CDR3 length is 14 residues. Germline V gene sequence: CDR1 SGHDT, CDR2 YYEEEE. CDR3 in DNA: TGTGCCAGCAGTCCAGTGGGCAGGGACACTGAAGCTTTCTTT. Protein sequence: CASSPVGRDTEAFF.

This clone was found once. This chain connects TRBV6-4 to TRBJ2-6, with TRBD1 as a possible D gene (5 bases). Trimming took 4 bases from V and 3 from J, leaving 13 bases between them. The germline V gene encodes CDR1 MRHNA and CDR2 SNTAGT. The CDR3 totals 16 residues. CDR3 DNA: TGTGCCAGCAGTGCCACTCAGGGTCTTGGGGCCAACGTCCTGACTTTC. This gives the protein CASSATQGLGANVLTF.

The chain uses TRBV18 and TRBJ2-3, with D possibly matching TRBD2 (5 bases). Per germline, CDR1 KGHSH and CDR2 LQKENI. The CDR3 runs 15 residues. The ends were cut back, 5 bases at V and 1 base at J, with 13 bases in the middle. The CDR3 nucleotides read TGTGCCAGCTCATCGGGAAGGGTCGGCACAGATACGCAGTATTTT. This sequence encodes CASSSGRVGTDTQYF.

V gene TRBV9 combines with J gene TRBJ2-7, with TRBD2 identical over 10 bases. Germline V CDR1 and CDR2: SGDLS, YYNGEE. V lost 2 bases to trimming and J lost 3 bases; unmatched junction nucleotides: 5. This CDR3 comprises 15 residues. The chain's CDR3 is CASSVGAGGVYEQYF. DNA for the CDR3: TGTGCCAGCAGCGTTGGAGCGGGAGGGGTCTACGAGCAGTACTTC.

The chain is built from TRBV19 and TRBJ2-5, with a tentative D call TRBD2 (5 bases). This CDR3 has 15 residues. V shed 6 bases and J shed 6 bases, with 20 bases lying between them. Germline V gene data show CDR1 as LNHDA and CDR2 as SQIVND (reference sequence). The CDR3 DNA reads as TGTGCCAGTAGCTTGGATATTGTAGCGACCAAGACCCAGTACTTC. The encoded protein is CASSLDIVATKTQYF. Complete variable domain (other parts from reference TRBV19 and TRBJ2-5): DGGITQSPKYLFRKEGQNVTLSCEQNLNHDAMYWYRQDPGQGLRLIYYSQIVNDFQKGDIAEGYSVSREKKESFPLTVTSAQKNPTAFYLCASSLDIVATKTQYFGPGTRLLVL.

CDR3 sequence: CSVLGSSYNEQFF. The CDR3 DNA is TGCAGCGTTCTGGGGAGCTCCTACAATGAGCAGTTCTTC. The chain carries TRBV29-1 and TRBJ2-1, with a tentative D call TRBD2 (5 bases). CDR3 length: 13 amino acids. The V end lost 5 bases, the J end lost 0 bases, and 8 bases lay between the germline ends. Per the germline V gene, CDR1 is SQVTM and CDR2 is ANQGSEA.

This chain links TRBV15 with TRBJ1-4, with 9 bases fitting TRBD1. V shed 2 bases and J 6 bases; nucleotides not matched to a gene: 4. The CDR3 is 15 residues long. Germline V gene data show CDR1 as LNHNV and CDR2 as YYDKDF (reference sequence). The CDR3 bases are TGTGCCACCAGCAGACCGACAGGGGGAGATGAAAAACTGTTTTTT. It specifies CATSRPTGGDEKLFF.

The gene calls are TRBV5-1 and TRBJ2-1, with a possible D match to TRBD2 (5 bases). The V and J ends lost 0 bases and 8 bases respectively, with 6 bases between them. The CDR3 consists of 12 residues. The germline CDR1 and CDR2 sequences are SGHRS and YFSETQ. CDR3 loop: CASSLGSDEQFF. DNA for the CDR3: TGCGCCAGCAGCTTGGGTAGCGATGAGCAGTTCTTC.

The chain links TRBV28 to TRBJ1-2, with D tentatively TRBD1 (5 bases). The CDR3 loop spans 15 amino acids. V lost 4 bases to trimming and J lost 8 bases, with 20 bases between them. In germline, CDR1 is MDHEN, CDR2 SYDVKM. The CDR3 nucleotides are TGTGCCAGCAGTTCGGGTGGGACCCCAGGGATCGGCTACACCTTC. Amino acid sequence: CASSSGGTPGIGYTF.